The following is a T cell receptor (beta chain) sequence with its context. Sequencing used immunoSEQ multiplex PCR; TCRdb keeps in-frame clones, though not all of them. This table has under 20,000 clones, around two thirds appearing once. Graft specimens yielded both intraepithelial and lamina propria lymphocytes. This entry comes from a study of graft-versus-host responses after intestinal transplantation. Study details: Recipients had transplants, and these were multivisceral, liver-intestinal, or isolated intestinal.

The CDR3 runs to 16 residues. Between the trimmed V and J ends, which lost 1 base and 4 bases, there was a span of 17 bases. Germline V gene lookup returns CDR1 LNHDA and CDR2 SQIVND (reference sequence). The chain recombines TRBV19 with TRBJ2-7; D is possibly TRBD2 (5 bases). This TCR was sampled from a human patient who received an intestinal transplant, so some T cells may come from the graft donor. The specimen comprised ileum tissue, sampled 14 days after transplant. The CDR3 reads CASSIVGTRGLYEQYF. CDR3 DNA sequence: TGTGCCAGTAGTATAGTTGGCACACGGGGATTGTACGAGCAGTACTTC.